A selection of T cell receptor beta chains follows, all from one sample in a study of blood T cell repertoires in COVID-19. The table came from immunoSEQ multiplex PCR; TCRdb's copy has only in-frame clones and leaves some out. The repertoire consists of around 400,000 clones, with around 87% occurring once and the leading ten covering roughly 2%. Sequenced material: peripheral blood. The receptors come from a woman between 55 and 75 years old with COVID-19, enrolled during active disease. Both conserved end residues are part of each CDR3. Fields, in order: clone size, V gene, D gene, J gene, CDR3 DNA, CDR3 protein. D genes are given only for firm matches. Expanded clones get a size class; other rows say once, few or many, or leave the size out.

clone size: .
V gene: TRBV19
D gene: TRBD1
J gene: TRBJ2-1
CDR3 DNA: TGTGCCAGTAGTATGGCGGGACAGGGTGGTACCAATGAGCAGTTCTTC
CDR3 protein: CASSMAGQGGTNEQFF

clone size: .
V gene: TRBV19
D gene: .
J gene: TRBJ1-2
CDR3 DNA: TGTGCCAGTAGGAGACAGGCCTATGGCTACACCTTC
CDR3 protein: CASRRQAYGYTF

clone size: .
V gene: TRBV7-3
D gene: .
J gene: TRBJ2-3
CDR3 DNA: TGTGCCAGCAGCTTAGGGGCCCTCCGCACAGATACGCAGTATTTT
CDR3 protein: CASSLGALRTDTQYF

clone size: .
V gene: TRBV2
D gene: TRBD1
J gene: TRBJ2-2
CDR3 DNA: TGTGCCAGCAGTGGGGACAGGGCCAGGTCAAGGGTCGGGGCCGGGGAGCTGTTTTTT
CDR3 protein: CASSGDRARSRVGAGELFF

clone size: .
V gene: TRBV5-1
D gene: .
J gene: TRBJ2-2
CDR3 DNA: TGCGCCAGCAGCTTGGTAGAGAGGGATGCCGGGGAGCTGTTTTTT
CDR3 protein: CASSLVERDAGELFF

clone size: .
V gene: TRBV5-1
D gene: TRBD1
J gene: TRBJ1-1
CDR3 DNA: TGCGCCAGCAGCTTCACAGGGGACACTGAAGCTTTCTTT
CDR3 protein: CASSFTGDTEAFF

clone size: few
V gene: TRBV4-1
D gene: .
J gene: TRBJ1-5
CDR3 DNA: TGCGCCAGCAGCCAGCAACAGGGCAATCAGCCCCAGCATTTT
CDR3 protein: CASSQQQGNQPQHF

clone size: once
V gene: TRBV7-3
D gene: .
J gene: TRBJ2-1
CDR3 DNA: TGTGCCAGCAGCTTAACACGGGGGAGTGAGCAGTTCTTC
CDR3 protein: CASSLTRGSEQFF

clone size: .
V gene: TRBV23-1
D gene: .
J gene: TRBJ1-5
CDR3 DNA: TGCGCCAGCAGTCAATTAGTGTATAGCAATCAGCCCCAGCATTTT
CDR3 protein: CASSQLVYSNQPQHF

clone size: .
V gene: TRBV7-2
D gene: .
J gene: TRBJ2-1
CDR3 DNA: TGTGCCAGCAGCACCGGACTATTCCCCCCGCACAATGAGCAGTTCTTC
CDR3 protein: CASSTGLFPPHNEQFF

clone size: .
V gene: TRBV5-5
D gene: TRBD1
J gene: TRBJ1-2
CDR3 DNA: TGTGCCAGCAGCTTCCCGGACGGGGACAGGGTTTATGGCTACACCTTC
CDR3 protein: CASSFPDGDRVYGYTF

clone size: .
V gene: TRBV18
D gene: .
J gene: TRBJ1-4
CDR3 DNA: TGTGCCAGCTCACCAGAGAGATCAACTAATGAAAAACTGTTTTTT
CDR3 protein: CASSPERSTNEKLFF

clone size: .
V gene: TRBV19
D gene: TRBD1
J gene: TRBJ2-7
CDR3 DNA: TGTGCCAGTAGGGGGGCGCAGGGGGCCTACGAGCAGTACTTC
CDR3 protein: CASRGAQGAYEQYF

clone size: .
V gene: TRBV28
D gene: TRBD1
J gene: TRBJ2-3
CDR3 DNA: TGTGCCAGCAGTTTATTAGGGACAGGGGTAAGCACAGATACGCAGTATTTT
CDR3 protein: CASSLLGTGVSTDTQYF

clone size: once
V gene: TRBV5-4
D gene: TRBD1
J gene: TRBJ2-4
CDR3 DNA: TGTGCCAGCAGCCGACAGGGGGGTCTAGCCAAAAACATTCAGTACTTC
CDR3 protein: CASSRQGGLAKNIQYF

clone size: .
V gene: TRBV5-4
D gene: TRBD1
J gene: TRBJ1-3
CDR3 DNA: TGTGCCAGCAGCGAGGACAGGTACTCTGGAAACACCATATATTTT
CDR3 protein: CASSEDRYSGNTIYF

clone size: .
V gene: TRBV3-1/TRBV3-2
D gene: .
J gene: TRBJ2-3
CDR3 DNA: TGTGCCAGCAGCCAAGAACTACAGGCTACGCAGTATTTT
CDR3 protein: CASSQELQATQYF

clone size: .
V gene: TRBV3-1/TRBV3-2
D gene: TRBD1
J gene: TRBJ1-3
CDR3 DNA: TGTGCCAGCAGCCAAGTTTTTGGACAGGGTGCAGACACCATATATTTT
CDR3 protein: CASSQVFGQGADTIYF

clone size: .
V gene: TRBV3-1/TRBV3-2
D gene: .
J gene: TRBJ1-1
CDR3 DNA: TGTGCCAGCAGCCGAGCGACAGGGAACACTGAAGCTTTCTTT
CDR3 protein: CASSRATGNTEAFF

clone size: .
V gene: TRBV5-1
D gene: TRBD1
J gene: TRBJ1-5
CDR3 DNA: TGCGCCAGCAGCCCCTCCCGGGACAGGGCTGCTCCGATACCTCAGCCCCAGCATTTT
CDR3 protein: CASSPSRDRAAPIPQPQHF

clone size: once
V gene: TRBV12-3/TRBV12-4
D gene: .
J gene: TRBJ1-2
CDR3 DNA: TGTGCCAGCAGTTTCCGCAGGGGCTATGGCTACACCTTC
CDR3 protein: CASSFRRGYGYTF

clone size: few
V gene: TRBV30
D gene: TRBD1
J gene: TRBJ2-3
CDR3 DNA: TGTGCCTGGAGTTATACAGGGGAGATTGATACGCAGTATTTT
CDR3 protein: CAWSYTGEIDTQYF

clone size: .
V gene: TRBV5-1
D gene: .
J gene: TRBJ2-2
CDR3 DNA: TGCGCCAGCAGCATCAATCAGAACACCGGGGAGCTGTTTTTT
CDR3 protein: CASSINQNTGELFF

clone size: .
V gene: TRBV7-3
D gene: TRBD2
J gene: TRBJ2-2
CDR3 DNA: TGTGCCAGCAGCCAACTAGCGGGTACTACCGGGGAGCTGTTTTTT
CDR3 protein: CASSQLAGTTGELFF

clone size: .
V gene: TRBV12-3/TRBV12-4
D gene: .
J gene: TRBJ1-4
CDR3 DNA: TGTGCCAGCAGGCGGAACAGGGCTGAAAAACTGTTTTTT
CDR3 protein: CASRRNRAEKLFF

clone size: .
V gene: TRBV28
D gene: TRBD2
J gene: TRBJ2-1
CDR3 DNA: TGTGCCAGCAGTACCGGCGGGAGGGGAGGGAATGAGCAGTTCTTC
CDR3 protein: CASSTGGRGGNEQFF

clone size: few
V gene: TRBV27
D gene: .
J gene: TRBJ2-2
CDR3 DNA: TGTGCCAGCAGACCCATGGACTCTCTCGGCACCGGGGAGCTGTTTTTT
CDR3 protein: CASRPMDSLGTGELFF

clone size: few
V gene: TRBV7-2
D gene: .
J gene: TRBJ1-1
CDR3 DNA: TGTGCCAGCAGCTTATCGGCAGGGATGTTGGCCACTGAAGCTTTCTTT
CDR3 protein: CASSLSAGMLATEAFF

clone size: .
V gene: TRBV7-7
D gene: .
J gene: TRBJ1-1
CDR3 DNA: TGTGCCAGCAGCCCCCAGGGGATCACTGAAGCTTTCTTT
CDR3 protein: CASSPQGITEAFF

clone size: .
V gene: TRBV3-1/TRBV3-2
D gene: .
J gene: TRBJ2-1
CDR3 DNA: TGTGCCAGCAGCCGGGCCTCGCGTTACAATGAGCAGTTCTTC
CDR3 protein: CASSRASRYNEQFF

clone size: .
V gene: TRBV7-2
D gene: TRBD2
J gene: TRBJ2-5
CDR3 DNA: TGTGCCAGCAGCTTATCGATAGCGGGGAATGAAGAGACCCAGTACTTC
CDR3 protein: CASSLSIAGNEETQYF

clone size: .
V gene: TRBV6-5
D gene: TRBD1
J gene: TRBJ1-1
CDR3 DNA: TGTGCCAGCAGGCACAGGGGGGGGGACACTGAAGCTTTCTTT
CDR3 protein: CASRHRGGDTEAFF

clone size: .
V gene: TRBV3-1/TRBV3-2
D gene: .
J gene: TRBJ2-7
CDR3 DNA: TGTGCCAGCAGCCCCCAGGCAGGGGAAGACGAGCAGTACTTC
CDR3 protein: CASSPQAGEDEQYF

clone size: once
V gene: TRBV5-1
D gene: TRBD1
J gene: TRBJ1-3
CDR3 DNA: TGCGCCAGCAGATCGACAGGGGGTCCTGGAAACACCATATATTTT
CDR3 protein: CASRSTGGPGNTIYF

clone size: .
V gene: TRBV28
D gene: .
J gene: TRBJ1-4
CDR3 DNA: TGTGCCAGCACCTCTTGGGCGGGGCGGAATGAAAAACTGTTTTTT
CDR3 protein: CASTSWAGRNEKLFF

clone size: .
V gene: TRBV7-3
D gene: .
J gene: TRBJ2-3
CDR3 DNA: TGTGCCAGCAGCTTACTAACTACAGATACGCAGTATTTT
CDR3 protein: CASSLLTTDTQYF

clone size: .
V gene: TRBV28
D gene: .
J gene: TRBJ2-4
CDR3 DNA: TGTGCCAGCAGTCTTCGCCGGGGCATTCAGTACTTC
CDR3 protein: CASSLRRGIQYF

clone size: .
V gene: TRBV7-7
D gene: .
J gene: TRBJ2-7
CDR3 DNA: TGTGCCAGCAGCCCTAGGGGGTTCGCCGAGCAGTACTTC
CDR3 protein: CASSPRGFAEQYF

clone size: .
V gene: TRBV27
D gene: .
J gene: TRBJ1-1
CDR3 DNA: TGTGCCAGCAGTTTATCAAAGGCTACCAGGGCTTTCTTT
CDR3 protein: CASSLSKATRAFF

clone size: .
V gene: TRBV25-1
D gene: .
J gene: TRBJ1-1
CDR3 DNA: TGTGCCAGCAGTGGACCCCTAGACACTGAAGCTTTCTTT
CDR3 protein: CASSGPLDTEAFF

clone size: .
V gene: TRBV5-4
D gene: .
J gene: TRBJ2-2
CDR3 DNA: TGTGCCAGCAGCCTAGGACAGTTGAACACCGGGGAGCTGTTTTTT
CDR3 protein: CASSLGQLNTGELFF

clone size: .
V gene: TRBV28
D gene: .
J gene: TRBJ1-1
CDR3 DNA: TGTGCCAGCAGTTCCCCCATGAACACTGAAGCTTTCTTT
CDR3 protein: CASSSPMNTEAFF

clone size: .
V gene: TRBV5-8
D gene: TRBD2
J gene: TRBJ2-3
CDR3 DNA: TGTGCCAGCTCCCAACGGGGACTATCCGATTTT
CDR3 protein: CASSQRGLSDF

clone size: .
V gene: TRBV9
D gene: TRBD2
J gene: TRBJ2-3
CDR3 DNA: TGTGCCAGCAGCGTAGATACTAGCGGTAGGGATACGCAGTATTTT
CDR3 protein: CASSVDTSGRDTQYF

clone size: .
V gene: TRBV27
D gene: .
J gene: TRBJ1-5
CDR3 DNA: TGTGCCAGCAGTTTATCGAGCAGGGTAGGGGAAAGCAATCAGCCCCAGCATTTT
CDR3 protein: CASSLSSRVGESNQPQHF

clone size: .
V gene: TRBV2
D gene: .
J gene: TRBJ2-7
CDR3 DNA: TGTGCCAGCAGTGATATGGCGGGGTACGAGCAGTACTTC
CDR3 protein: CASSDMAGYEQYF

clone size: few
V gene: TRBV3-1/TRBV3-2
D gene: .
J gene: TRBJ1-5
CDR3 DNA: TGTGCCAGCAGCCAAGGCGATGGTCAGCCCCAGCATTTT
CDR3 protein: CASSQGDGQPQHF

clone size: .
V gene: TRBV4-2
D gene: .
J gene: TRBJ1-1
CDR3 DNA: TGTGCCAGCAGCGGTGGACGGGGGAGTTCCACTGAAGCTTTCTTT
CDR3 protein: CASSGGRGSSTEAFF

clone size: .
V gene: TRBV11-2
D gene: .
J gene: TRBJ1-2
CDR3 DNA: TGTGCCAGCAGCTTTCGTCAGGGCGGGATTGGCGGCTACACCTTC
CDR3 protein: CASSFRQGGIGGYTF

clone size: .
V gene: TRBV6-1
D gene: TRBD1
J gene: TRBJ2-5
CDR3 DNA: TGTGCCAGCAGTGAAGAAGTACAGGGGGCCCCTCGGACCCAGTACTTC
CDR3 protein: CASSEEVQGAPRTQYF

clone size: .
V gene: TRBV29-1
D gene: .
J gene: TRBJ2-7
CDR3 DNA: TGCAGCGTTGGAGACAGATTCTACGAGCAGTACTTC
CDR3 protein: CSVGDRFYEQYF

clone size: .
V gene: TRBV19
D gene: TRBD2
J gene: TRBJ2-2
CDR3 DNA: TGTGCCAGTAGCCCCCTAGCGGGGGGGAACACCGGGGAGCTGTTTTTT
CDR3 protein: CASSPLAGGNTGELFF